Listed here are 7 T cell receptor beta chains from one sample, sequenced in a study of blood T cell repertoires in COVID-19 (TCRdb year 2020). The library was built by means of the immunoSEQ multiplex PCR assay. TCRdb limited this immuneACCESS table to in-frame rearrangements with V and J called. A share of clones is missing; checked studies link under half to unresolved V genes, and the rest is unexplained. In this sample the table shows around 200,000 clones, about 80% of which occur a single time. Roughly 2.6% of the sample belongs to the ten largest clones. Sequenced: peripheral blood. These receptors were taken from a human donor with acute or convalescent COVID-19. The donor label of this sample is uncertain.

The genes are TRBV14 and TRBJ2-3; the D gene is possibly TRBD2 (6 bases). This CDR3 spans 12 amino acids. Germline CDR1 SGHDN, CDR2 FVKESK. Deletions cut 4 bases from V and 4 bases from J, with 6 bases between. CDR3 residues: CASSPGADTQYF. The CDR3 DNA is TGTGCCAGCAGCCCGGGGGCAGATACGCAGTATTTT.

This chain joins TRBV3-1 (or the pseudogene TRBV3-2) and TRBJ2-5, with 7 bases lining up with TRBD2. The ends lost 4 bases at V and 4 bases at J; junction bases unmatched: 9. The CDR3 loop spans 15 amino acids. CDR1 LGHDT and CDR2 YNNKEL come from the germline V gene (reference sequence). The CDR3 loop is CASSPPSSGGETQYF. The CDR3 DNA reads as TGTGCCAGCAGCCCCCCCTCTAGCGGAGGAGAGACCCAGTACTTC.

The chain joins TRBV11-2 to TRBJ2-1; 12 nucleotides match TRBD2. Germline V CDR1 and CDR2: SGHAT, FQNNGV. V lost 2 bases, J lost 3 bases, and 8 bases stayed unmatched. CDR3 length: 18 residues. The CDR3 coding sequence is TGTGCCAGCAGCTTAAGGGCTAGCGGGAGGGCCCACTACAATGAGCAGTTCTTC. It yields the protein CASSLRASGRAHYNEQFF.

V gene TRBV5-1 combines with J gene TRBJ2-2, with D perhaps TRBD2 (6 bases). Germline CDR1 is SGHRS and CDR2 is YFSETQ. There are 18 residues in the CDR3. Trimming removed 1 base from V and 6 bases from J, with 22 bases in between. The CDR3 DNA sequence: TGCGCCAGCAGCTTGAGTCCATGGGGGGTCGGAGTGGCCGGGGAGCTGTTTTTT. Protein sequence: CASSLSPWGVGVAGELFF.

The chain is built from TRBV5-4 and TRBJ1-1; no definite D call. CDR1 is SGHNT and CDR2 is YYREEE in the germline V gene (reference sequence). This CDR3 has 14 residues. V lost 3 bases to trimming and J lost 2 bases, with 11 bases between them. CDR3: CASSSRGGNTEAFF. CDR3 sequence (DNA): TGTGCCAGCAGCTCTCGGGGAGGCAACACTGAAGCTTTCTTT.

Only one count was recorded for this clone. V usage is TRBV30 and J usage is TRBJ2-5; TRBD2 might be the D (5 bases). CDR1 is GTSNPN, CDR2 SVGIG, per germline (reference sequence). This CDR3 is built from 13 residues. Trimming removed 5 bases at V and 1 base at J, with 11 bases between. Written as DNA, the CDR3 is TGTGCCTGGGCACGGGCGGGCCAAGAGACCCAGTACTTC. As protein: CAWARAGQETQYF.

This rearrangement joins TRBV9 to TRBJ2-7, with D perhaps matching TRBD1 (7 bases). Germline values: CDR1 SGDLS, CDR2 YYNGEE. This CDR3 has 15 residues. Trimming stripped 0 bases from V and 1 base from J, with 11 bases between. Here the CDR3 DNA reads TGTGCCAGCAGCGTAGGGGGGGACAGTTCCTACGAGCAGTACTTC. Translation: CASSVGGDSSYEQYF.